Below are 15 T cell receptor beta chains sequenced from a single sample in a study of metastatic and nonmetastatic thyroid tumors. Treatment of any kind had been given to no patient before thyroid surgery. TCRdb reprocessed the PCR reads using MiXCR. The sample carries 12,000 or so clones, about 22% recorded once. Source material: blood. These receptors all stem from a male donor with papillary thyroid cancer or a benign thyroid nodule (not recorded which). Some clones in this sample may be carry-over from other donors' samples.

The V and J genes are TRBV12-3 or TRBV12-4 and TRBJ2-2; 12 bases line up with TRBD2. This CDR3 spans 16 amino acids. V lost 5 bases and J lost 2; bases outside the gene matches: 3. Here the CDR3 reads CASSGTSGFNTGELFF. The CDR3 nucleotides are TGTGCCAGCAGTGGGACTAGCGGGTTTAACACCGGGGAGCTGTTTTTT.

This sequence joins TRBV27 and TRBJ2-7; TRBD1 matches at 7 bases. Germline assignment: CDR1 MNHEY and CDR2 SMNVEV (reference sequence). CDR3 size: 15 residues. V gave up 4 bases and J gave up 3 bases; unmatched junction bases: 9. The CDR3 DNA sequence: TGTGCCAGCAGTTCCCGACAGGGCGCGTACTACGAGCAGTACTTC. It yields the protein CASSSRQGAYYEQYF.

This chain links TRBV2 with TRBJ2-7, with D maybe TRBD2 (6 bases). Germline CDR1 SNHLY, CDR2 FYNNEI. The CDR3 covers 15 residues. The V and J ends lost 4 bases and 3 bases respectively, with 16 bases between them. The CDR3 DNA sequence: TGTGCCAGCAGTGGGGTTGGGGAGGCGAGCTACGAGCAGTACTTC. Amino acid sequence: CASSGVGEASYEQYF.

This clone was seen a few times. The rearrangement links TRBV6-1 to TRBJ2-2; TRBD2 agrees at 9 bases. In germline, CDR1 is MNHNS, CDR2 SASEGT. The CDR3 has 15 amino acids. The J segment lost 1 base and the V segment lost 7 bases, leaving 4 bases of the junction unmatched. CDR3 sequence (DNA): TGTGCCAGCACCCCGACTAGCGGGAACACCGGGGAGCTGTTTTTT. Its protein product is CASTPTSGNTGELFF.

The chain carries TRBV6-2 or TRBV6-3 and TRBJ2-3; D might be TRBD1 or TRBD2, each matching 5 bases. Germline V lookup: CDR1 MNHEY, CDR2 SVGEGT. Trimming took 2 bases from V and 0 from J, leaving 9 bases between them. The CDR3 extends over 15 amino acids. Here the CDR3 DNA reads TGTGCCAGCAGTTACGCCGGGGCTAGCACAGATACGCAGTATTTT. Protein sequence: CASSYAGASTDTQYF.

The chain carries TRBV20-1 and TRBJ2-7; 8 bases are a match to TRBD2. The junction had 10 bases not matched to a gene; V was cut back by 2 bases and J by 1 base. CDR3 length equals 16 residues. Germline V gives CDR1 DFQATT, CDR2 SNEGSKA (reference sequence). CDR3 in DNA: TGCAGTGCTAGACGGGGAGCGGGAGCTATGTCCTACGAGCAGTACTTC. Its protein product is CSARRGAGAMSYEQYF.

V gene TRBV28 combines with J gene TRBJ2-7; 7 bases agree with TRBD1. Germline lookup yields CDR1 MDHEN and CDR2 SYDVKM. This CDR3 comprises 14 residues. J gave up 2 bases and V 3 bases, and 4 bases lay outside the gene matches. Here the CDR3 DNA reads TGTGCCAGCAGTTTGTACAGGGGAGCCTACGAGCAGTACTTC. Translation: CASSLYRGAYEQYF. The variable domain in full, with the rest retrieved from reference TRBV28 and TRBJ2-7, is DVKVTQSSRYLVKRTGEKVFLECVQDMDHENMFWYRQDPGLGLRLIYFSYDVKMKEKGDIPEGYSVSREKKERFSLILESASTNQTSMYLCASSLYRGAYEQYFGPGTRLTVT.

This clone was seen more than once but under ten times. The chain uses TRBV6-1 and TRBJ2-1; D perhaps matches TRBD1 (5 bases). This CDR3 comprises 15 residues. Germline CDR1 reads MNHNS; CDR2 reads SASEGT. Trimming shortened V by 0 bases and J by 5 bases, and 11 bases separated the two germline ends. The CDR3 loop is CASSEAPWGHNEQFF. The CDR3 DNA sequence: TGTGCCAGCAGTGAAGCGCCGTGGGGCCACAATGAGCAGTTCTTC.

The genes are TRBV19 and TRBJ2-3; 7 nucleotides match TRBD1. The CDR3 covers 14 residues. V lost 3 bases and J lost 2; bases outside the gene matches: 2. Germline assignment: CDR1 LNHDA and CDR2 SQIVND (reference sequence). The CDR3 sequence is CASSMGQTTDTQYF. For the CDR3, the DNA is TGTGCCAGTAGTATGGGACAGACCACAGATACGCAGTATTTT.

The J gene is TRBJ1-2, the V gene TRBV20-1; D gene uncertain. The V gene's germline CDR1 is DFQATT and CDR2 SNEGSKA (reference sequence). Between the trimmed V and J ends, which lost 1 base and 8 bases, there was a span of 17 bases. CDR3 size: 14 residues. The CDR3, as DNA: TGCAGTGCTAGAGCTGATATAGGACGTCGGGGCTACACCTTC. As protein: CSARADIGRRGYTF.

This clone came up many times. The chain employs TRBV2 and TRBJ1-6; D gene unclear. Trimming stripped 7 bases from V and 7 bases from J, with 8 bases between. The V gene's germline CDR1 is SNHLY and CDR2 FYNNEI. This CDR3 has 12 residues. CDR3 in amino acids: CASILGNSPLHF. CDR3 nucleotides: TGTGCCAGCATACTGGGCAATTCACCCCTCCACTTT.

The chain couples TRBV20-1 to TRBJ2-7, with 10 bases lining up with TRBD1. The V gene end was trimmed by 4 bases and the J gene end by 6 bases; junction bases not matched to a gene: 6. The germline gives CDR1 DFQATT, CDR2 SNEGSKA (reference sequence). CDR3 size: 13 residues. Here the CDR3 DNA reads TGCAGTGCTATCCGGGACAGGGGAGTCGAGCAGTACTTC. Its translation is CSAIRDRGVEQYF.

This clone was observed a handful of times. The CDR3 sequence is CASSFGQGVSPLHF. CDR3 DNA sequence: TGTGCCAGCAGTTTCGGGCAGGGGGTTTCACCCCTCCACTTT. The gene calls are TRBV27 and TRBJ1-6; 7 nucleotides align to TRBD1. Germline V gene data show CDR1 as MNHEY and CDR2 as SMNVEV (reference sequence). The V gene end was trimmed by 3 bases and the J gene end by 9 bases; junction bases not matched to a gene: 5. There are 14 residues in the CDR3.

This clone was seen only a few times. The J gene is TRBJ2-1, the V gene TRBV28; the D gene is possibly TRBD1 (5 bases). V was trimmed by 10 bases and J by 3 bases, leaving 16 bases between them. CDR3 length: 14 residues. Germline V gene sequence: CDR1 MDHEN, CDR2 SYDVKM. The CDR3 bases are TGTGCCACCGAAATAACAGGTAGCTACAATGAGCAGTTCTTC. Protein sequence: CATEITGSYNEQFF.

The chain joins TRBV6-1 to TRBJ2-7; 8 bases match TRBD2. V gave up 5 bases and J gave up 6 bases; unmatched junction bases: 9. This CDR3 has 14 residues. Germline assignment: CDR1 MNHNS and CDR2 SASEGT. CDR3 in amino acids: CASSRGLGSGEQYF. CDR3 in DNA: TGTGCCAGCAGTCGGGGACTAGGGTCGGGCGAGCAGTACTTC.